This TCR beta chain was sequenced in a study of molecular identifiers for immune sequencing clone quantification. The CDR3 has 17 amino acids. V was pared by 0 bases and J by 3 bases, with 16 bases between. CDR1 is SGHNT, CDR2 YYREEE, per germline (reference sequence). On this clonotype: This may arise from a read error, as a much more abundant clone is one base away.

TCRdb called the PCR reads again in MiXCR, with one record for every CDR3 protein. In the table there are 250,000 to 350,000 distinct CDR3 sequences, around 21% of which are singletons. This clonotype originated in a human donor in good health. Some libraries in this study had Jurkat cell RNA spiked in. The rearrangement joins TRBV5-4 to TRBJ2-4; no reliable D call. The material sequenced was naive CD8+ T cells from blood, with Jurkat cell RNA spiked in. Documented subset: FACS-sorted CD8+CD4-CCR7+CD45RA+ naive T cells. The CDR3 coding sequence is TGTGCCAGCAGCTTGGCCGCTGGACCCTTAGTCAAAAACATTCAGTACTTC. Translation: CASSLAAGPLVKNIQYF.